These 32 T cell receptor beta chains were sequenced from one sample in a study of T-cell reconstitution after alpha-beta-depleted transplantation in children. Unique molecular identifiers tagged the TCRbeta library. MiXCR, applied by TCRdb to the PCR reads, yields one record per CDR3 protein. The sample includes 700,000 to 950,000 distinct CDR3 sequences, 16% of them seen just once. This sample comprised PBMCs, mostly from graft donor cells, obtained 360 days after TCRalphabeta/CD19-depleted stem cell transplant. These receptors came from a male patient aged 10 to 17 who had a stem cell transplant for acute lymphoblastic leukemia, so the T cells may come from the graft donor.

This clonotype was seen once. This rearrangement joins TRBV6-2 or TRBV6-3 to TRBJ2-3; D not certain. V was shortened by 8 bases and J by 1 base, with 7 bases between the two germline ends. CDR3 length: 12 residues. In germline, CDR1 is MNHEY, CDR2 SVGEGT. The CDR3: CASGFRTDTQYF. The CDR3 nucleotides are TGTGCCAGCGGATTCCGCACAGATACGCAGTATTTT.

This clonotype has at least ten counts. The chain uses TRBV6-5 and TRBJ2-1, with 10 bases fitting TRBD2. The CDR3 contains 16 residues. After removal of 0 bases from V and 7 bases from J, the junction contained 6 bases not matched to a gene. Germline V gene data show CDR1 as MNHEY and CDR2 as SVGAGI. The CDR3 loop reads CASSYSKREGQNEQFF. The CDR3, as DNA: TGTGCCAGCAGTTACTCGAAGCGGGAGGGCCAAAATGAGCAGTTCTTC.

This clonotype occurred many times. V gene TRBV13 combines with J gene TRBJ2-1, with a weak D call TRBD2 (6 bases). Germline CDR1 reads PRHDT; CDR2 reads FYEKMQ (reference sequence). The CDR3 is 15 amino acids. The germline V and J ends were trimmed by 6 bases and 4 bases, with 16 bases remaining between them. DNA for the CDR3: TGTGCCAGCAGGACAACTGGAGGGTTTTACAATGAGCAGTTCTTC. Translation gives CASRTTGGFYNEQFF.

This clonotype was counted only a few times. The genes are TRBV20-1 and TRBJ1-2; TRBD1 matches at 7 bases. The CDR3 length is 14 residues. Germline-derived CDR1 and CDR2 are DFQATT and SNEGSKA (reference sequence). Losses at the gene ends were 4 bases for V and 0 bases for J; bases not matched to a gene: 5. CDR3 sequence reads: CSANRDSSNYGYTF. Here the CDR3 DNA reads TGCAGTGCTAACCGGGACAGTTCTAACTATGGCTACACCTTC.

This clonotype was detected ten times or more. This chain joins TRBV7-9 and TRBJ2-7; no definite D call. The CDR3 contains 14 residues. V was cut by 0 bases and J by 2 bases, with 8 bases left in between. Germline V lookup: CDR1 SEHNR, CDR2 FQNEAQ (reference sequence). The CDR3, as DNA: TGTGCCAGCAGCTTAGCCCCTTGGACCTACGAGCAGTACTTC. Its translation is CASSLAPWTYEQYF.

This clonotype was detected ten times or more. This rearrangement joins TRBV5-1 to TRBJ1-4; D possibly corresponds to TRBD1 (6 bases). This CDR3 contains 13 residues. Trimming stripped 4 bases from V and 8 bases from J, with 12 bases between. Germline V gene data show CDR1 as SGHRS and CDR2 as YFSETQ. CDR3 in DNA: TGCGCCAGCAGCGGGGACATCGGGGAAAAACTGTTTTTT. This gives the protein CASSGDIGEKLFF.

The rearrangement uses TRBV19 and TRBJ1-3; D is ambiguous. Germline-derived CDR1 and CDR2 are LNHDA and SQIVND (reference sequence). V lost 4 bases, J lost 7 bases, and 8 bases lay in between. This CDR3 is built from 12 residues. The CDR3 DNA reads TGTGCCAGTAGTACGGGCATCAACACCATATATTTT. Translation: CASSTGINTIYF.

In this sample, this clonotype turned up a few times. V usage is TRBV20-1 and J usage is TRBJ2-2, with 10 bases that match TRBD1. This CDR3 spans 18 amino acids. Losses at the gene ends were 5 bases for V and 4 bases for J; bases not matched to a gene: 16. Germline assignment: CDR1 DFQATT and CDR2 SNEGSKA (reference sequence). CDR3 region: CSALSLTGTGVRTGELFF. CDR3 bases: TGCAGTGCTCTTTCGTTGACCGGGACAGGGGTTCGCACCGGGGAGCTGTTTTTT.

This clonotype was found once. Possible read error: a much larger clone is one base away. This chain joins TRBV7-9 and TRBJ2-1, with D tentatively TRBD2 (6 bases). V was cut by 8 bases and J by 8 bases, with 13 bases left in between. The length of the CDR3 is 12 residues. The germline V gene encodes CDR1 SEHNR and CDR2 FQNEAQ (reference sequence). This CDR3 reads CASGQDYYEQFF. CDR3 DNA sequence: TGTGCCAGCGGCCAGGACTATTATGAGCAGTTCTTC.

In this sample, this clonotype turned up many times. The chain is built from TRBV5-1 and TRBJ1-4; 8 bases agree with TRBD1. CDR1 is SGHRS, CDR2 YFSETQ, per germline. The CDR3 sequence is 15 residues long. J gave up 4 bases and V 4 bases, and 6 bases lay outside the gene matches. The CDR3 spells CASSGGQGGNEKLFF. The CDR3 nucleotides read TGCGCCAGCAGCGGAGGACAGGGCGGTAATGAAAAACTGTTTTTT.

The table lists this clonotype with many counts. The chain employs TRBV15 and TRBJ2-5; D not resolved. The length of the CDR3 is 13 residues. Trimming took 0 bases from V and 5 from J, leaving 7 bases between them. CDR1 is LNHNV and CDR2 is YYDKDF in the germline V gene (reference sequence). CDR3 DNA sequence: TGTGCCACCAGCAGAGATCCCGCGGAGACCCAGTACTTC. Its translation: CATSRDPAETQYF.

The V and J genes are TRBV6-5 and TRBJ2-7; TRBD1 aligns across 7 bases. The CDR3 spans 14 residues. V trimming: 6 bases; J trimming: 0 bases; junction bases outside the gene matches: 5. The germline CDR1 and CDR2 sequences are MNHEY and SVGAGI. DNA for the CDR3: TGTGCCAGCAGGTTATGGGACAGCTCCTACGAGCAGTACTTC. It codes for CASRLWDSSYEQYF.

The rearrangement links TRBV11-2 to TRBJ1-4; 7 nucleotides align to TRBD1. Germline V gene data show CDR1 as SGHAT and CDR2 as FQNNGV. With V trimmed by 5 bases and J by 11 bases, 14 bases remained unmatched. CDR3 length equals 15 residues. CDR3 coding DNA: TGTGCCAGCAGCCAAGGACAGGTTCGGGGGGACAAACTGTTTTTT. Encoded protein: CASSQGQVRGDKLFF.

As DNA, the CDR3 is TGTGCCAGCAGCTTATGGGACAGGGGAACCCAAGAGACCCAGTACTTC. Amino acids: CASSLWDRGTQETQYF. The rearrangement joins TRBV7-2 to TRBJ2-5; TRBD1 matches at 10 bases. J was trimmed by 1 base and V by 2 bases; bases with no gene match: 4. The CDR3 length is 16 residues. Germline CDR1 is SGHTA and CDR2 is FQGNSA.

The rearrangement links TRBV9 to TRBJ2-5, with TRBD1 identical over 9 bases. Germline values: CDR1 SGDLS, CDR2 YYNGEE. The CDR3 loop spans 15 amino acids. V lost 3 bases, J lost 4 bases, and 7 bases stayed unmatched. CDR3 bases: TGTGCCAGCAGCGCTTGGACAGGGGAGGGAGAGACCCAGTACTTC. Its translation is CASSAWTGEGETQYF.

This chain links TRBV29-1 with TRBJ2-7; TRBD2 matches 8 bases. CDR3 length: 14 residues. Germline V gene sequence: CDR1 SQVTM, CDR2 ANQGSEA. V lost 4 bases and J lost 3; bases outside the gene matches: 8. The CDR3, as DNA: TGCAGCGTTGCCGTCAGCGGGAGAGACTACGAGCAGTACTTC. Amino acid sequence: CSVAVSGRDYEQYF.

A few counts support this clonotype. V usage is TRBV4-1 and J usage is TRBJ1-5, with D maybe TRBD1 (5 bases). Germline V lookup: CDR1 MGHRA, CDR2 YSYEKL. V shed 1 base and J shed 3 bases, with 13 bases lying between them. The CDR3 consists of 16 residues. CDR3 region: CASSQVTGPSNQPQHF. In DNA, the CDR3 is TGCGCCAGCAGCCAAGTAACAGGACCCTCCAATCAGCCCCAGCATTTT.

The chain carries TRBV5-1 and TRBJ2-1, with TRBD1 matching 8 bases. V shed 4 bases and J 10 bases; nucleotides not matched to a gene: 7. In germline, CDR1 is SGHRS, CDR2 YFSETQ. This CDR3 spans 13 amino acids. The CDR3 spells CASSIGQGGEQFF. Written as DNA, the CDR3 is TGCGCCAGCAGCATAGGACAGGGCGGAGAGCAGTTCTTC.

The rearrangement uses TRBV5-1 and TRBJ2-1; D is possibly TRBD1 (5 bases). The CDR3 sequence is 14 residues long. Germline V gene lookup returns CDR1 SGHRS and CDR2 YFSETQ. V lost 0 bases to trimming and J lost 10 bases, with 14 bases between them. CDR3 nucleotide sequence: TGCGCCAGCAGCTTGGTAACGGACACCTGGGAGCAGTTCTTC. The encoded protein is CASSLVTDTWEQFF.

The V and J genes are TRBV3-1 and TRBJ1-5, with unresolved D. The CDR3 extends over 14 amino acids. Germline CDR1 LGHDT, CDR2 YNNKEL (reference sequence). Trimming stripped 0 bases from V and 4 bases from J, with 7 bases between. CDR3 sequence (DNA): TGTGCCAGCAGCCAAGATTGGCAAAATCAGCCCCAGCATTTT. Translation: CASSQDWQNQPQHF.

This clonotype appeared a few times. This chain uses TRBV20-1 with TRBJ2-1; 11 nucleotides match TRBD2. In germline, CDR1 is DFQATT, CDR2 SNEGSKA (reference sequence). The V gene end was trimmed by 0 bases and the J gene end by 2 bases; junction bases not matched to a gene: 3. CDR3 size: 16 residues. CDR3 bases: TGCAGTGCTAGAGACTCGACTAGCGGGACCTACAATGAGCAGTTCTTC. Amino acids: CSARDSTSGTYNEQFF.

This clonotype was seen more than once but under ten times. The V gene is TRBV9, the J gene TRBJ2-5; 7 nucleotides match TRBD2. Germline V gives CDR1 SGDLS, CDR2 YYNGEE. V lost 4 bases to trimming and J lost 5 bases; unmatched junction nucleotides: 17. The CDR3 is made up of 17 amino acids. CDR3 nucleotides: TGTGCCAGCAGCCCCTCCGGGGCGGGAGCAGTTTGGGAGACCCAGTACTTC. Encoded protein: CASSPSGAGAVWETQYF.

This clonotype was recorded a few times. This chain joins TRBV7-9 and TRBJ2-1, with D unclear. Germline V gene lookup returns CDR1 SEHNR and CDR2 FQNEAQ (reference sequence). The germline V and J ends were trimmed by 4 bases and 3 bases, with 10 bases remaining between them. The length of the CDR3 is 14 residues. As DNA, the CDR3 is TGTGCCAGCAGCTCCCTTCGGTACTACAATGAGCAGTTCTTC. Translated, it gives CASSSLRYYNEQFF.

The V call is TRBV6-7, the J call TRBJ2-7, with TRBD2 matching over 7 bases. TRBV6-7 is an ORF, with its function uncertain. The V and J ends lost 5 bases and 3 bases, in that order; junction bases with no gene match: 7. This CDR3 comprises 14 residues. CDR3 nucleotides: TGTGCCAGCAGTGCTAAGCGGGATCTCTACGAGCAGTACTTC. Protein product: CASSAKRDLYEQYF.

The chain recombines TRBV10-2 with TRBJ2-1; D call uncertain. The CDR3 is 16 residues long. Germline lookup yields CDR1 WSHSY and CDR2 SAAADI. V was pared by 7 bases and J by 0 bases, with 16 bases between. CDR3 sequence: CASINQITGSYNEQFF. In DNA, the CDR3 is TGCGCCAGCATAAATCAGATAACGGGCTCCTACAATGAGCAGTTCTTC.

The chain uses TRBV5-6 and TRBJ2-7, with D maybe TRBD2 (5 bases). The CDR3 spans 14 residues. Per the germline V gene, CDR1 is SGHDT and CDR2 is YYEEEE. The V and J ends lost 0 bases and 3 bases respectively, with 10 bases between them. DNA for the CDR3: TGTGCCAGCAGCTTGGGGACTTTCATCTACGAGCAGTACTTC. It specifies CASSLGTFIYEQYF.

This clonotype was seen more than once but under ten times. The CDR3 loop is CASSPTTGYGGELFF. DNA of the CDR3: TGCGCCAGCAGCCCTACGACAGGGTACGGTGGGGAGCTGTTTTTT. This rearrangement joins TRBV5-1 to TRBJ2-2; 7 bases agree with TRBD1. The CDR3 extends over 15 amino acids. Germline assignment: CDR1 SGHRS and CDR2 YFSETQ. The V segment lost 4 bases and the J segment 8 bases; nucleotides outside the gene matches: 11.

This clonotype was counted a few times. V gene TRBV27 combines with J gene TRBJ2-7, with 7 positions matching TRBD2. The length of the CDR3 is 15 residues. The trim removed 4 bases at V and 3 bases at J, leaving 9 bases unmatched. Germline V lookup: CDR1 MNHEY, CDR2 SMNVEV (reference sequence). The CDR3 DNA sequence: TGTGCCAGCAGTTATCAGGCTAGCGGATACTACGAGCAGTACTTC. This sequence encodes CASSYQASGYYEQYF.

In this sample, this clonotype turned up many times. As DNA, the CDR3 is TGTGCCAGCAAGGAAACAGGGGGCTATGGAGAGACCCAGTACTTC. Its translation is CASKETGGYGETQYF. The V call is TRBV6-1, the J call TRBJ2-5; 9 nucleotides match TRBD1. This CDR3 is 15 amino acids long. V trimming: 7 bases; J trimming: 4 bases; junction bases outside the gene matches: 10. Germline CDR1 and CDR2: MNHNS and SASEGT.

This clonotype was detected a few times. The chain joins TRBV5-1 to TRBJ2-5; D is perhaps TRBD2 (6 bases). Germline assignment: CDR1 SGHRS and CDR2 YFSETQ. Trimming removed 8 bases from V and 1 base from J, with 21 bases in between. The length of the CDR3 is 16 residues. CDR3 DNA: TGCGCCAGTTTTCTCGCTCCGGGACTGATCCAAGAGACCCAGTACTTC. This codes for CASFLAPGLIQETQYF. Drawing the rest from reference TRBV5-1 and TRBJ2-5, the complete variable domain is KAGVTQTPRYLIKTRGQQVTLSCSPISGHRSVSWYQQTPGQGLQFLFEYFSETQRNKGNFPGRFSGRQFSNSRSEMNVSTLELGDSALYLCASFLAPGLIQETQYFGPGTRLLVL.

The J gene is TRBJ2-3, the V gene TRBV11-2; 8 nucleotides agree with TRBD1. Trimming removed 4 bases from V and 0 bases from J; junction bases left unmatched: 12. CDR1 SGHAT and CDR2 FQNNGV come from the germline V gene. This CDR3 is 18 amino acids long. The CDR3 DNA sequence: TGTGCCAGCAGCTCACCTCGCCCAGGGGGCCTAAGCACAGATACGCAGTATTTT. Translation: CASSSPRPGGLSTDTQYF.

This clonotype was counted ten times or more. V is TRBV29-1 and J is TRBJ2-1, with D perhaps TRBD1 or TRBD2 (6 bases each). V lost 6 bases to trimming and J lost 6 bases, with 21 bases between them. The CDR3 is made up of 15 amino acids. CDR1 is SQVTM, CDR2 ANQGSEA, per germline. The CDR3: CSVLMIGGLGNEQFF. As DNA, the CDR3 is TGCAGCGTACTGATGATCGGGGGCCTGGGCAATGAGCAGTTCTTC.